These T cell receptor beta chains were read from a single sample in a study of blood T cell repertoires in COVID-19. The repertoire was sequenced with immunoSEQ multiplex PCR; TCRdb's copy has only in-frame clones and lacks some. The sample carries 50,000 to 75,000 clones, roughly 89% recorded once. Sequenced sample: peripheral blood. The origin of the receptors is a man between 60 and 70 years old with acute or convalescent COVID-19. Each CDR3 is given with its conserved first and last residue. Each record gives: V gene, J gene, CDR3 protein.

v_gene: TRBV4-2; j_gene: TRBJ2-1; CDR3aa: CASSPVERGGYNEQFF
v_gene: TRBV4-1; j_gene: TRBJ2-3; CDR3aa: CASSQELQGALGTDTQYF
v_gene: TRBV6-6; j_gene: TRBJ1-2; CDR3aa: CASSLTLPKRNPRGGYGYTF
v_gene: TRBV19; j_gene: TRBJ1-2; CDR3aa: CASSIRSGGYTF
v_gene: TRBV14; j_gene: TRBJ1-3; CDR3aa: CASSPRGRGNTIYF
v_gene: TRBV19; j_gene: TRBJ2-1; CDR3aa: CASSLQDYPYNEQFF
v_gene: TRBV9; j_gene: TRBJ2-3; CDR3aa: CASSRWEQPTDTQYF
v_gene: TRBV3-1/TRBV3-2; j_gene: TRBJ1-3; CDR3aa: CASSPQDRGPGNTIYF
v_gene: TRBV24-1; j_gene: TRBJ1-2; CDR3aa: CATSERGNYGYTF
v_gene: TRBV9; j_gene: TRBJ1-3; CDR3aa: CASSVGLLGAGNTIYF
v_gene: TRBV10-3; j_gene: TRBJ1-2; CDR3aa: CANSLGTGDGYTF
v_gene: TRBV3-1/TRBV3-2; j_gene: TRBJ1-2; CDR3aa: CASSQWVRDREDGYTF
v_gene: TRBV7-2; j_gene: TRBJ2-5; CDR3aa: CASSSPPGGGRGETQYF
v_gene: TRBV2; j_gene: TRBJ1-1; CDR3aa: CASARGRQVNTEAFF
v_gene: TRBV7-9; j_gene: TRBJ2-3; CDR3aa: CASTAGGSTDTQYF
v_gene: TRBV19; j_gene: TRBJ2-2; CDR3aa: CASSLNRGTGELFF
v_gene: TRBV5-5; j_gene: TRBJ1-5; CDR3aa: CASSLSPPVSNQPQHF